This T cell receptor (beta chain) was sequenced for a study of blood T cell repertoires in COVID-19 (dated by TCRdb to 2018 to 2020). With respect to the entire study: The collaborator samples originated in the United States, Italy and Spain and spanned the acute and convalescent phases of COVID-19. Deeply sampled blood TCRbeta repertoires from subjects exposed to, actively infected with, or recovered from COVID-19 were included in the dataset. The material from the prospective study consisted of cDNA or gDNA derived from T cells, B-cell-depleted T cells, or PBMCs. The samples were drawn from two sources: the first 160 participants of the ongoing ImmuneRACE study, and some 1,300 subjects contributed by 6 global collaborators. Nearly every sample came with metadata listing a de-identified subject ID, COVID-19 status, age in years and sex. The repertoires were released in a freely available public database meant as a resource for research on the immune response to SARS-CoV-2. Where available, HLA class I and class II types were taken from metadata supplied by the sample provider and were not determined by assay-based typing.

The immunoSEQ Assay, a bias-controlled multiplex PCR, was used to amplify TCRbeta CDR3 regions from genomic DNA. Turning to the authors' computational methods: The number of nucleated cells in each sample was estimated by amplification of reference gene primers within the assay. To quantify the absolute abundance of each unique TCRbeta CDR3 rearrangement, sequence reads were collapsed and filtered. Productive Simpson clonality was computed per sample as the square root of Simpson's diversity index over productive rearrangements. The source is immuneACCESS, and TCRdb retained only in-frame sequences with V and J called. Part of the clones is not carried over; for the studies checked, unresolved V genes explain less than half of this, and the remainder is unexplained. V and J calls and clone size follow that table, whereas D and trimming were derived from the DNA. Counted in this sample were more than 90,000 clones; about nine tenths of them appeared once. The ten biggest clones cover 7.9% of the sample.

V loses 1 base of germline sequence and J loses 0 bases, and the interval between the two ends is 4 bases. Its CDR3 holds 15 amino acids, cysteine through phenylalanine. The CDR3 DNA has 45 bases and is translated from base 1. CDR1 is given as MGHRA and CDR2 as YSYEKL, both from the germline V gene. The research as a whole found: The quantity of clinical and demographic metadata differed by source and by participant and was supplied without curation.

Comments on this clone: Its antigen has not been determined. Per-base quality was not reported, and no clone a single base away is much larger than it.

Samples from volunteer blood donors who had recovered from COVID-19 were contributed by a second Seattle source. Whole blood was collected in K2EDTA tubes by collaborating institutions according to the institutions' own protocols. For TCRbeta analysis, collaborator samples were shipped as frozen whole blood, as isolated PBMCs, or as DNA extracted from either sample type. Sequenced input: peripheral blood. The rearranged segments are TRBV4-1 and TRBJ1-6; confidence is insufficient to name the D gene. The origin of this receptor is a man aged 70 or older who had recovered from COVID-19. CDR3 loop: CASSQVNSYNSPLHF. The DNA reads TGCGCCAGCAGCCAAGTCAACTCCTATAATTCACCCCTCCACTTT.